This T cell receptor beta chain emerged from a study of CXCR3-negative and CXCR3-positive naive CD8 T cells. About this clonotype: What it binds is not known.

Germline assignment: CDR1 SGHVS and CDR2 FQNEAQ. CDR3 size: 17 residues. Points from the study as a whole: Naive cells that were CXCR3-negative or CXCR3-positive used TRBV-TRBJ genes alike, while memory cells diverged. Surface CD5 looked about the same in the naive subsets, so the authors worked out TCR strength from TRB CDR3 properties.

TRB cDNA was prepared as libraries by UMI-labeled 5' RACE. TCRdb derives one entry per CDR3 protein from the 5' RACE reads, leaving out DNA. The listing contains roughly 71,000 distinct CDR3 sequences. The clonotype originates from a human donor in good health. Some clones in this sample may be carry-over from other donors' samples. The sequencing sample was made of naive CXCR3- CD8+ T cells from blood. The sample's subset: CD45RO-CCR7+CD27+CD95- naive CD8+ T cells lacking CXCR3 (TNR3-). This rearrangement joins TRBV7-8 to TRBJ2-5; TCRdb's D gene call, TRBD1, goes unchecked for lack of DNA. CDR3 sequence: CASSLALGTEYQETQYF.